This TCR beta chain emerged from a study of cytomegalovirus exposure and HLA in healthy donors. The germline V and J ends were trimmed by 0 bases and 7 bases, with 13 bases remaining between them. This CDR3 spans 15 amino acids. Germline CDR1 and CDR2: SGHTA and FQGNSA. The PCR had 60 Vbeta and 13 Jbeta primers. Libraries were prepared by immunoSEQ multiplex PCR; TCRdb keeps only in-frame clonotypes and omits some of them. This sample carries around 180,000 clones, more than 75% of them seen once, and the ten largest clones take 1.5% to 2%. The chain uses TRBV7-2 and TRBJ1-5; no firm D call. This sequence originates from a woman aged 45-60 years in good health and CMV-seronegative. Sequencing was performed on PBMCs. CDR3 bases: TGTGCCAGCAGCTTAGCGATACCGGGTGGCCAGCCCCAGCATTTT. This codes for CASSLAIPGGQPQHF.